This note documents a single T cell receptor beta chain sequence. Its antigen remains unidentified. cDNA libraries for TRB were generated by 5' RACE incorporating UMI labels. TCRdb reworked the 5' RACE reads into one entry per CDR3 protein, no DNA. The table lists around 150,000 distinct CDR3 sequences. Naive CD8+ T cells had a CD45RO-CCR7+CD27+CD95- phenotype. This specimen comes from a study of CXCR3-negative and CXCR3-positive naive CD8 T cells. Study-wide results and caveats: CXCR3-positive naive cells had more hydrophobic TRB CDR3s than CXCR3-negative naive cells.

The CDR3 has 14 residues. In germline, CDR1 is SEHNR, CDR2 FQNEAQ (reference sequence). The specimen was naive CXCR3+ CD8+ T cells from blood. Noted subset: CD45RO-CCR7+CD27+CD95- naive CD8+ T cells expressing CXCR3 (TNR3+). The J gene is TRBJ2-7, the V gene TRBV7-9; TCRdb picks TRBD2, but there is no DNA to check that call. This sequence originates from a human donor in good health. Some clones in this sample may be carry-over from other donors' samples. The CDR3 here is CASSKAGLSYEQYF.